These T cell receptor beta chains were read from a single sample in a study of T cell responses to AZD1222 COVID-19 vaccine. Sequenced by immunoSEQ multiplex PCR; TCRdb stores in-frame clones only, minus some. The sample includes approximately 130,000 clones, approximately 86% of them seen just once. The input for sequencing was peripheral blood, taken 28 days after the second AZD1222 dose. These receptors were collected from an adult who received the AZD1222 COVID-19 vaccine. Each CDR3 is given with its conserved first and last residue.

j_call: TRBJ2-2
v_call: TRBV4-1
cdr3_aa: CASSQGQGTTGELFF

j_call: TRBJ1-1
v_call: TRBV30
cdr3_aa: CAWSVPGNTEAFF

j_call: TRBJ1-4
v_call: TRBV6-5
cdr3_aa: CASTEQPYGEKLFF

j_call: TRBJ1-4
v_call: TRBV3-1/TRBV3-2
cdr3_aa: CASSQATGLNEKLFF

j_call: TRBJ2-1
v_call: TRBV6-2/TRBV6-3
cdr3_aa: CASSAPQRQVSYNEQFF

j_call: TRBJ2-5
v_call: TRBV3-1/TRBV3-2
cdr3_aa: CASRETGRAQYF

j_call: TRBJ1-6
v_call: TRBV6-5
cdr3_aa: CASSYRDRGVSPLHF

j_call: TRBJ2-5
v_call: TRBV7-8
cdr3_aa: CASSLGGTRAYRETQYF

j_call: TRBJ1-1
v_call: TRBV19
cdr3_aa: CASSTRRGGTEAFF

j_call: TRBJ2-3
v_call: TRBV7-6
cdr3_aa: CASSLQSRLAGDTQYF

j_call: TRBJ1-4
v_call: TRBV7-9
cdr3_aa: CASSLGRSTNEKLFF

j_call: TRBJ1-2
v_call: TRBV28
cdr3_aa: CASRSSGAPYGYTF

j_call: TRBJ2-2
v_call: TRBV7-7
cdr3_aa: CASSPDGRGELFF

j_call: TRBJ1-5
v_call: TRBV19
cdr3_aa: CASSIDRVGQPQHF

j_call: TRBJ1-2
v_call: TRBV3-1/TRBV3-2
cdr3_aa: CASSQPQGYGYTF

j_call: TRBJ2-1
v_call: TRBV4-1
cdr3_aa: CASSQGRASGNYNEQFF

j_call: TRBJ2-2
v_call: TRBV19
cdr3_aa: CASKGQTNTGELFF

j_call: TRBJ1-5
v_call: TRBV7-2
cdr3_aa: CASSLAGTVNQPQHF

j_call: TRBJ1-2
v_call: TRBV7-2
cdr3_aa: CASSTAWVDYGYTF

j_call: TRBJ2-1
v_call: TRBV7-2
cdr3_aa: CASSLGGGRYNEQFF

j_call: TRBJ2-5
v_call: TRBV7-9
cdr3_aa: CASSSGLAMWETQYF

j_call: TRBJ1-2
v_call: TRBV6-1
cdr3_aa: CASSDLYGYTF

j_call: TRBJ1-5
v_call: TRBV2
cdr3_aa: CASKGPGTNQPQHF

j_call: TRBJ1-4
v_call: TRBV30
cdr3_aa: CAWSPIPGRLATNEKLFF

j_call: TRBJ2-7
v_call: TRBV28
cdr3_aa: CASRPGGRDEQYF

j_call: TRBJ1-2
v_call: TRBV5-4
cdr3_aa: CASSSPGQENYGYTF

j_call: TRBJ1-3
v_call: TRBV11-2
cdr3_aa: CASSLGGNTIYF

j_call: TRBJ2-2
v_call: TRBV5-1
cdr3_aa: CASSSIGQGGTGELFF

j_call: TRBJ1-1
v_call: TRBV28
cdr3_aa: CASSFYTPFDRNTEAFF

j_call: TRBJ2-1
v_call: TRBV27
cdr3_aa: CASSLSARGFEQFF

j_call: TRBJ1-1
v_call: TRBV7-9
cdr3_aa: CASSAPGIRGAFF

j_call: TRBJ1-6
v_call: TRBV7-2
cdr3_aa: CASSSTPYSPLHF

j_call: TRBJ1-2
v_call: TRBV6-5
cdr3_aa: CASSYGQGPYGYTF